This is a list of T cell receptor beta chains from one sample in a study of T cells expressing NK-cell markers. Each CDR3 protein gets one entry in TCRdb, which reprocessed the 5' RACE reads and gives no DNA. This sample's table has around 550,000 distinct CDR3 sequences. Source material: blood T cells: a sorted CD56 or NKG2C T cell subset, CD4+ or CD8+ T cells, or bulk PBMC T cells (not recorded which). Source of these receptors: a man aged 18 to 30 in good health. Both conserved end residues are part of each CDR3.

J gene,V gene,CDR3 protein
TRBJ2-2,TRBV29-1,CSVEGDFYTGELFF
TRBJ2-1,TRBV6-5,CASSYSTLLYEQFF
TRBJ1-2,TRBV5-1,CASSLEPGGGGYTF
TRBJ1-5,TRBV20-1,CSAQGGTLNQPQHF
TRBJ2-2,TRBV24-1,CATSDAPDAATGELFF
TRBJ2-7,TRBV11-2,CASSLVVWGAGGSYEQYF
TRBJ1-4,TRBV28,CASSSKPPNEKLFF
TRBJ2-7,TRBV6-2/TRBV6-3,CASTESGGGYEQYF
TRBJ2-5,TRBV7-3,CASSLTGEDQETQYF
TRBJ1-6,TRBV15,CATSRGLPGQGNSPLHF
TRBJ2-6,TRBV11-2,CASKQVRGRGSGANVLTF
TRBJ2-7,TRBV20-1,CSARGDGTSGRTPLLYEQYF
TRBJ1-5,TRBV27,CASSLSLPYGDYQPQHF
TRBJ2-3,TRBV5-1,CASSFRGPTDTQYF
TRBJ2-1,TRBV7-8,CASSLVRSRSSYNEQFF
TRBJ2-1,TRBV29-1,CSVGGGGRLGNEQFF
TRBJ2-1,TRBV7-7,CASTFQLAGKQFF
TRBJ2-3,TRBV20-1,CSAESADTQYF
TRBJ2-3,TRBV12-5,CASGLESWDTQYF
TRBJ2-3,TRBV27,CASSAKGSREGLDTQYF
TRBJ2-5,TRBV27,CASSHTGRRETQYF
TRBJ1-5,TRBV10-2,CASSELRRSNQPQHF
TRBJ1-1,TRBV24-1,CATRGSKRDTEAFF
TRBJ2-1,TRBV5-1,CASGPGQGVDNEQFF
TRBJ2-2,TRBV5-6,CASSSLAAINTGELFF
TRBJ2-1,TRBV10-2,CASRSGTGESGEQFF
TRBJ2-3,TRBV20-1,CSASLLAGAGDTQYF
TRBJ1-1,TRBV19,CASTAWGGEAFF
TRBJ2-2,TRBV24-1,CATSDSVTGELFF
TRBJ2-2,TRBV30,CAWSVAFTGELFF
TRBJ2-7,TRBV5-6,CASSFGTQFYEQYF
TRBJ1-3,TRBV28,CASSPPKRTGRNTIYF
TRBJ2-7,TRBV29-1,CSVVGRYEQYF
TRBJ2-3,TRBV27,CASSFSRVDTQYF
TRBJ2-1,TRBV24-1,CATSEKPGGRVLDEQFF
TRBJ2-1,TRBV6-5,CASSYSTAGGPNEQFF
TRBJ1-2,TRBV29-1,CSVRSGVQDYGYTF
TRBJ2-1,TRBV6-1,CASRQGEVEQFF
TRBJ1-1,TRBV10-3,CAIRRQGLNTEAFF
TRBJ1-5,TRBV12-3/TRBV12-4,CASSLQGGSEPQHF